What follows are 9 T cell receptor beta chains derived from one specimen sequenced in a study of control samples from healthy donors and cancer patients. The method was immunoSEQ multiplex PCR; TCRdb's version includes in-frame clones alone and lacks a portion of them. The data show some 120,000 clones, with roughly 90% seen just once and 40% held by the top ten. Sequencing was done on a sample of blood. Receptors originate from a man between 45 and 60 years old in good health.

This clone came up once. The rearrangement joins TRBV9 to TRBJ1-6; D perhaps matches TRBD1 (5 bases). V was shortened by 4 bases and J by 6 bases, with 17 bases between the two germline ends. The germline gives CDR1 SGDLS, CDR2 YYNGEE. CDR3 size: 16 residues. CDR3 bases: TGTGCCAGCAGCCCCTCCCCAGGGCTGGTTAATTCACCCCTCCACTTT. It specifies CASSPSPGLVNSPLHF.

This clone was observed once. The V call is TRBV4-2, the J call TRBJ2-1; D is possibly TRBD1 (5 bases). V lost 0 bases, J lost 4 bases, and 16 bases lay in between. Germline V lookup: CDR1 LGHNA, CDR2 YNFKEQ. The CDR3 is made up of 17 amino acids. The DNA for the CDR3 is TGTGCCAGCAGCCAAGATCGCGGACACAGTCGATACAATGAGCAGTTCTTC. It encodes CASSQDRGHSRYNEQFF.

This rearrangement joins TRBV18 to TRBJ1-1; 7 nucleotides align to TRBD1. The CDR3 extends over 15 amino acids. From germline, CDR1 is KGHSH and CDR2 LQKENI. V dropped 3 bases and J dropped 0; count of bases not matched to a gene: 4. CDR3 DNA: TGTGCCAGCTCACCGGGACAGAACATGAACACTGAAGCTTTCTTT. Amino acids: CASSPGQNMNTEAFF.

The chain joins TRBV11-2 to TRBJ2-2; a possible D gene is TRBD1 (5 bases). With 4 bases removed from V and 4 bases from J, the gap between germline ends came to 13 bases. The CDR3 sequence is 15 residues long. CDR1 and CDR2 (germline): SGHAT, FQNNGV. The CDR3 nucleotides read TGTGCCAGCAGCTCGTATCCAAGGGGCACCGGGGAGCTGTTTTTT. This sequence encodes CASSSYPRGTGELFF.

This sequence joins TRBV6-7 and TRBJ1-1; unclear D gene. TRBV6-7 is flagged as an ORF with uncertain function. CDR3 length: 14 amino acids. Trimming took off 5 bases at V and 3 bases at J, with 13 bases between the two ends. The CDR3 region is CASSPDRDDTEAFF. The CDR3 DNA sequence: TGTGCCAGCAGTCCCGACCGGGATGACACTGAAGCTTTCTTT.

This clone was counted a single time. V gene TRBV9 combines with J gene TRBJ2-3, with 9 bases identical to TRBD2. The CDR3 loop spans 14 amino acids. With V trimmed by 4 bases and J by 4 bases, 4 bases remained unmatched. CDR1 and CDR2 (germline): SGDLS, YYNGEE. In DNA, the CDR3 is TGTGCCAGCAGCACTCGGACTAGCGCAGATACGCAGTATTTT. This encodes CASSTRTSADTQYF.

The chain uses TRBV9 and TRBJ1-1, with D perhaps matching TRBD1 (6 bases). V lost 1 base, J lost 5 bases, and 9 bases lay in between. Germline CDR1 reads SGDLS; CDR2 reads YYNGEE. CDR3 length: 13 amino acids. CDR3 in DNA: TGTGCCAGCAGCGTATTAGGGGGTACTGAAGCTTTCTTT. Its protein is CASSVLGGTEAFF.

V gene TRBV7-9 combines with J gene TRBJ2-5, with 7 bases matching TRBD1. The V and J ends lost 5 bases and 5 bases, in that order; junction bases with no gene match: 11. The germline V gene has CDR1 SEHNR and CDR2 FQNEAQ (reference sequence). This CDR3 comprises 15 residues. The CDR3 loop is CASSPRQGEMETQYF. For the CDR3, the DNA is TGTGCCAGCAGCCCGAGACAGGGAGAGATGGAGACCCAGTACTTC.

V gene TRBV27 combines with J gene TRBJ2-7; the match to TRBD1 covers 10 bases. The CDR3 runs 18 residues. V was pared by 3 bases and J by 2 bases, with 13 bases of the junction left unmatched. Germline CDR1 and CDR2: MNHEY and SMNVEV (reference sequence). The CDR3: CASSFKGTGDRGPYEQYF. The CDR3 region has the DNA TGTGCCAGCAGTTTTAAAGGGACAGGGGACAGGGGACCCTACGAGCAGTACTTC.